Below are 5 T cell receptor beta chains sequenced from a single sample in a study of shared clonotypes between healthy human individuals. The table came from immunoSEQ multiplex PCR; TCRdb's copy has only in-frame clones and leaves some out. This table holds some 2.4 million clones, over 85% found once. Sequenced material: naive CD4+ T cells from PBMCs. Indicated subset: CD45RA+ positively selected. The receptors here all came from a man younger than 35 in good health. Some clones in this sample may be carry-over from other donors' samples.

V usage is TRBV4-3 and J usage is TRBJ2-2; D is undetermined. Germline CDR1 LGHNA, CDR2 YSLEER. The CDR3 has 14 residues. Trimming left V 1 base short and J 7 bases short, with 10 bases between. The CDR3 loop is CASSQVARGGELFF. In nucleotides, the CDR3 is TGCGCCAGCAGCCAAGTGGCTAGAGGCGGGGAGCTGTTTTTT.

V is TRBV25-1 and J is TRBJ2-2; 9 positions match TRBD1. CDR3 length equals 16 residues. Germline CDR1 is MGHDK and CDR2 is SYGVNS. The ends lost 4 bases at V and 0 bases at J; junction bases unmatched: 3. The CDR3 DNA reads TGTGCCAGCAGTGGTACAGGGGGCCCGAACACCGGGGAGCTGTTTTTT. Amino acid sequence: CASSGTGGPNTGELFF.

The J gene is TRBJ2-5, the V gene TRBV28, with D tentatively TRBD2 (6 bases). CDR3 length equals 12 residues. V gave up 7 bases and J gave up 7 bases, with 13 bases separating them. CDR1 MDHEN and CDR2 SYDVKM come from the germline V gene. The CDR3 bases are TGTGCCAGCACTTCCGGGAGCTGGACCCAGTACTTC. Protein: CASTSGSWTQYF. Full variable domain (rest looked up from reference TRBV28 and TRBJ2-5): DVKVTQSSRYLVKRTGEKVFLECVQDMDHENMFWYRQDPGLGLRLIYFSYDVKMKEKGDIPEGYSVSREKKERFSLILESASTNQTSMYLCASTSGSWTQYFGPGTRLLVL.

The chain combines TRBV5-1 with TRBJ2-1; 11 bases are a match to TRBD2. The CDR3 length is 15 residues. Germline V CDR1 and CDR2: SGHRS, YFSETQ. V was clipped by 4 bases and J by 4 bases; unmatched bases: 4. CDR3 nucleotides: TGCGCCAGCAGCGCGGCTAGCGGGGGGTACAATGAGCAGTTCTTC. The encoded protein is CASSAASGGYNEQFF.

The chain is built from TRBV27 and TRBJ1-2; 7 nucleotides match TRBD1. Germline V gives CDR1 MNHEY, CDR2 SMNVEV (reference sequence). The CDR3 loop spans 17 amino acids. Germline trimming cut 5 bases from V and 7 bases from J; bases unmatched to any gene: 19. CDR3 sequence reads: CASSARRDSSPLGGYTF. CDR3 bases: TGTGCCAGCAGTGCTCGTCGGGACAGCTCCCCCTTGGGTGGCTACACCTTC.